What follows describes a single TCR beta chain. These data originate in a study of technical replicates of blood from a few donors. The method was immunoSEQ multiplex PCR; TCRdb's version includes in-frame clones alone and lacks a portion of them. This sample has roughly 82,000 clones; nearly 96% occur once, and the top ten carry approximately 0.39%. From germline, CDR1 is SGDLS and CDR2 YYNGEE. CDR3 length: 15 residues. The V segment lost 3 bases and the J segment 1 base; nucleotides outside the gene matches: 2. The source material was T cells isolated from PBMCs. J is TRBJ2-4 and V is TRBV9; 9 bases are a match to TRBD1. The sequence came from a human donor in good health. CDR3 nucleotides: TGTGCCAGCAGCGAAGGACAGGGGGCCAAAAACATTCAGTACTTC. Translation: CASSEGQGAKNIQYF.